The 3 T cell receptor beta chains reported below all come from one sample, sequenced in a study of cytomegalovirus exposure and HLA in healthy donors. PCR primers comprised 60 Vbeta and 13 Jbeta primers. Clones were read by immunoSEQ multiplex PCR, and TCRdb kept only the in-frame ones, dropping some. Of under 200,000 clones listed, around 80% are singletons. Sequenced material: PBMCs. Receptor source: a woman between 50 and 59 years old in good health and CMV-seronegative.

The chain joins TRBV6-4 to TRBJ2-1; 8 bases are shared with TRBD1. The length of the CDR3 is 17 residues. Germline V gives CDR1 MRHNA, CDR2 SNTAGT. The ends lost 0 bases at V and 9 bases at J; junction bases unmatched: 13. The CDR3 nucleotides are TGTGCCAGCAGTGACTCTCTTCGGACAGGGAGCCGCACTGAGCAGTTCTTC. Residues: CASSDSLRTGSRTEQFF.

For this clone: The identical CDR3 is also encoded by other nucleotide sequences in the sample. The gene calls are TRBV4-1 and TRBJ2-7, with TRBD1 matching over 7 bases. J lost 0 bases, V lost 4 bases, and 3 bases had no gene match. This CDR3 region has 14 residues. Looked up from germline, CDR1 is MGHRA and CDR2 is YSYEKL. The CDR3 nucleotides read TGCGCCAGCAGCCCGAGGGACAGCTCCTACGAGCAGTACTTC. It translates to CASSPRDSSYEQYF.

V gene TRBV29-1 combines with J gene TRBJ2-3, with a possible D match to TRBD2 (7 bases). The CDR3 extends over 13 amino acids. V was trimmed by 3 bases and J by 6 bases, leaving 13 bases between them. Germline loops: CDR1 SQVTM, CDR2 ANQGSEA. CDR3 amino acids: CSVDVGGPDTQYF. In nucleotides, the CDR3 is TGCAGCGTTGACGTGGGGGGGCCCGATACGCAGTATTTT.